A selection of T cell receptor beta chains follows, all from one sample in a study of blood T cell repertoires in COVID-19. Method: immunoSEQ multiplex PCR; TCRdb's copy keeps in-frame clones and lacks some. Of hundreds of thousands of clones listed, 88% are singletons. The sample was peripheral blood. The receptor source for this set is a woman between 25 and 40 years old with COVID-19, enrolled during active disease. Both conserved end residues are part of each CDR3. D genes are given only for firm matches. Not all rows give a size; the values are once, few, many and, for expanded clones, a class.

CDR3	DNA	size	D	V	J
CASSSRPSGNTIYF	TGCGCCAGCAGCTCCCGTCCCTCTGGAAACACCATATATTTT	.	.	TRBV5-1	TRBJ1-3
CASSGTDRGSGNTIYF	TGTGCCAGCAGTGGAACGGACAGGGGCTCTGGAAACACCATATATTTT	.	TRBD1	TRBV6-1	TRBJ1-3
CASSEGQLTEAFF	TGTGCCAGCAGTGAGGGACAGTTAACTGAAGCTTTCTTT	few	TRBD1	TRBV25-1	TRBJ1-1
CALRQFPREGRETQYF	TGTGCCCTACGACAGTTCCCAAGGGAGGGTAGAGAGACCCAGTACTTC	.	TRBD2	TRBV27	TRBJ2-5
CASSRSEFAYNEQFF	TGTGCCAGCAGTAGAAGCGAATTCGCCTACAATGAGCAGTTCTTC	many	.	TRBV6-4	TRBJ2-1
CASSQVSMQGLSIGYTF	TGTGCCAGCAGCCAAGTCTCAATGCAGGGGCTCTCTATTGGCTACACCTTC	.	.	TRBV3-1/TRBV3-2	TRBJ1-2
CASSLDRGNSYNEQFF	TGTGCCAGCAGCTTAGATAGGGGCAACTCCTACAATGAGCAGTTCTTC	few	.	TRBV7-2	TRBJ2-1
CASSPHVNYGYTF	TGTGCCAGCAGCCCACACGTTAACTATGGCTACACCTTC	few	.	TRBV7-8	TRBJ1-2
CAWRRQDAGYTF	TGTGCCTGGAGACGACAGGATGCGGGCTACACCTTC	.	.	TRBV30	TRBJ1-2
CSASLGHSNTEAFF	TGCAGTGCTAGTCTGGGACATTCGAACACTGAAGCTTTCTTT	.	.	TRBV20-1	TRBJ1-1
CASSRGTGPSYEQYF	TGTGCCAGCAGCCGAGGGACTGGACCTTCCTACGAGCAGTACTTC	.	.	TRBV7-8	TRBJ2-7
CASKQGAQGEQFF	TGTGCCAGCAAGCAGGGGGCGCAGGGTGAGCAGTTCTTC	.	TRBD1	TRBV2	TRBJ2-1
CASKGQGGQPQHF	TGTGCCAGCAAAGGACAGGGAGGCCAGCCCCAGCATTTT	.	TRBD1	TRBV12-3/TRBV12-4	TRBJ1-5
CASSLSGFGYTF	TGTGCCAGCAGTTTATCAGGTTTTGGCTACACCTTC	.	.	TRBV28	TRBJ1-2
CASSSGTGGYEQYF	TGTGCCAGCAGTTCCGGGACAGGGGGATACGAGCAGTACTTC	.	TRBD1	TRBV28	TRBJ2-7
CAISRGQGSGANYGYTF	TGTGCCATCAGCCGGGGACAGGGCTCCGGTGCTAACTATGGCTACACCTTC	.	TRBD1	TRBV10-3	TRBJ1-2
CASVRTPNTGELFF	TGTGCCAGCGTCCGGACACCGAACACCGGGGAGCTGTTTTTT	few	.	TRBV27	TRBJ2-2
CASSLRGLYTGELFF	TGTGCCAGCAGCTTAAGGGGGTTATACACCGGGGAGCTGTTTTTT	.	.	TRBV7-2	TRBJ2-2
CSASNPGGNGYTF	TGCAGTGCTAGTAATCCCGGGGGTAATGGCTACACCTTC	once	.	TRBV20-1	TRBJ1-2
CASSLARTGRTDTQYF	TGTGCCAGCAGCTTGGCTAGGACAGGGCGCACAGATACGCAGTATTTT	.	TRBD1	TRBV5-4	TRBJ2-3
CASSGILAGGISEAFF	TGTGCCAGCAGTGGTATCTTGGCAGGGGGCATCTCTGAAGCTTTCTTT	once	TRBD1	TRBV6-1	TRBJ1-1
CASSQEKVGQLQGANTEAFF	TGTGCCAGCAGCCAAGAGAAGGTGGGGCAGTTACAGGGGGCGAACACTGAAGCTTTCTTT	.	TRBD1	TRBV3-1/TRBV3-2	TRBJ1-1
CASSLYRTSGGDEQFF	TGTGCCAGCAGTTTGTATCGGACTAGCGGGGGGGATGAGCAGTTCTTC	.	TRBD2	TRBV28	TRBJ2-1
CASSFGYAGEKLFF	TGTGCCAGCAGCTTCGGGTATGCAGGGGAAAAACTGTTTTTT	.	.	TRBV7-9	TRBJ1-4
CASSPDPFGTAYEQYF	TGTGCCAGCAGCCCGGATCCTTTCGGGACAGCGTACGAGCAGTACTTC	.	TRBD1	TRBV4-2	TRBJ2-7
CASSVTSNRDTQYF	TGTGCCAGCAGCGTGACTAGCAACCGAGATACGCAGTATTTT	.	TRBD2	TRBV9	TRBJ2-3
CASSQTSGRPNEQFF	TGTGCCAGCAGCCAGACTAGCGGGAGACCCAATGAGCAGTTCTTC	.	TRBD2	TRBV7-8	TRBJ2-1
CASDWSGSYEQYF	TGTGCCAGCGATTGGAGCGGGAGTTACGAGCAGTACTTC	.	TRBD2	TRBV2	TRBJ2-7
CASSQDRGVGNTEAFF	TGTGCCAGCAGCCAAGACAGGGGAGTGGGTAACACTGAAGCTTTCTTT	once	.	TRBV4-2	TRBJ1-1
CASRPRDSTDTQYF	TGTGCCAGCAGACCCCGGGACTCCACAGATACGCAGTATTTT	.	.	TRBV7-2	TRBJ2-3
CASSLGTGASGNTIYF	TGTGCCAGCAGCTTAGGTACAGGGGCCTCTGGAAACACCATATATTTT	.	TRBD1	TRBV13	TRBJ1-3
CASSRLLDSLYEQYF	TGCGCCAGCAGCCGCCTTCTGGACTCGCTCTACGAGCAGTACTTC	few	.	TRBV4-1	TRBJ2-7
CASSYRGTGGTEAFF	TGTGCCAGCAGTTACCGAGGGACAGGGGGCACTGAAGCTTTCTTT	few	TRBD1	TRBV6-6	TRBJ1-1
CASSQSWASSYNEQFF	TGCGCCAGCAGCCAATCTTGGGCGAGCTCCTACAATGAGCAGTTCTTC	.	.	TRBV4-3	TRBJ2-1
CASSIGSSGEQFF	TGTGCCAGTAGTATAGGTTCTAGCGGGGAGCAGTTCTTC	.	TRBD2	TRBV19	TRBJ2-1
CASSSGTTSTDTQYF	TGTGCCAGCAGCTCCGGGACTACCAGCACAGATACGCAGTATTTT	.	TRBD2	TRBV7-9	TRBJ2-3
CATLRGRGDGYTF	TGTGCCACCTTGAGGGGCAGGGGGGACGGCTACACCTTC	.	TRBD1	TRBV6-5	TRBJ1-2
CASSLLASTDTQYF	TGCGCCAGCAGCTTACTAGCCAGCACAGATACGCAGTATTTT	.	.	TRBV5-1	TRBJ2-3
CAWGGAGSNQPQHF	TGTGCCTGGGGGGGGGCAGGGAGCAATCAGCCCCAGCATTTT	.	.	TRBV30	TRBJ1-5
CASSYSRDPGQGTDTQYF	TGTGCCAGCAGTTACTCGAGAGACCCCGGACAGGGCACAGATACGCAGTATTTT	.	TRBD1	TRBV6-7	TRBJ2-3
CASSSDSYDTQYF	TGTGCCAGCAGCTCGGACAGCTACGATACGCAGTATTTT	.	.	TRBV7-2	TRBJ2-3
CASSLGVAGGEQYF	TGTGCCAGCAGTCTCGGGGTAGCGGGAGGCGAGCAGTACTTC	.	TRBD2	TRBV6-2/TRBV6-3	TRBJ2-7
CASSKREGYQETQYF	TGTGCCAGTAGTAAGAGGGAGGGGTACCAAGAGACCCAGTACTTC	.	TRBD2	TRBV19	TRBJ2-5
CAWSSWTGANSPLHF	TGTGCCTGGAGTTCCTGGACAGGTGCTAATTCACCCCTCCACTTT	.	TRBD1	TRBV30	TRBJ1-6
CASSLALGTGAGNEQFF	TGTGCCAGCAGCTTAGCCCTGGGGACAGGAGCAGGCAATGAGCAGTTCTTC	.	TRBD1	TRBV7-9	TRBJ2-1
CASSLIIGGEAFF	TGTGCCAGCAGCTTGATCATCGGAGGGGAAGCTTTCTTT	.	.	TRBV7-3	TRBJ1-1